This paragraph reports one T cell receptor (beta chain). This clone's antigen is unknown. Base qualities are not provided; no much larger clone lies one nucleotide away. Participants in the prospective study were enrolled through a virtual design, were aged roughly 18 to 100 years, and lived in roughly 24 United States geographic areas. In the prospective study, cohorts were assigned on the basis of participant-reported clinical history obtained from a screening survey and a study questionnaire. In the prospective study, mobile phlebotomists collected whole blood, serum and a nasopharyngeal or oropharyngeal swab from each participant. Participants in the prospective study had the option to provide additional blood draws and questionnaires over a roughly 2-month period. Before DNA extraction, prospective study blood samples were shipped either frozen or at room temperature. The immunoSEQ Assay, a bias-controlled multiplex PCR, was used to amplify TCRbeta CDR3 regions from genomic DNA. The authors' analysis ran thus. Nucleated cell counts per sample were estimated from amplification of reference gene primers within the assay. To quantify the absolute abundance of each unique TCRbeta CDR3 rearrangement, sequence reads were collapsed and filtered. Productive Simpson clonality was computed per sample as the square root of Simpson's diversity index over productive rearrangements. Sourced from immuneACCESS, this table was stored by TCRdb with only in-frame sequences that have V and J called. A share of the clones is absent; for the studies checked, an unresolved V gene accounts for under half, and the remainder has no known explanation. V, J and clone size reflect that table, while D and trimming were determined from the DNA. The sample data list about 220,000 clones, and 87% of these were observed just once. Around 2.6% of the sample is in the top ten clones.

The data were obtained in a study of blood T cell repertoires in COVID-19 (dated by TCRdb to the early 2020s). About the investigation overall: Collaborator samples came from the United States, Italy and Spain and covered acute and convalescent phases of COVID-19. Samples came from the ongoing ImmuneRACE study (first 160 participants) plus 1,254 subjects from 6 global collaborators. Deeply sampled blood TCRbeta repertoires from subjects exposed to, actively infected with, or recovered from COVID-19 were included in the dataset. The repertoires were made available in a free public database intended to serve as a resource for research on the immune response to SARS-CoV-2. Nearly every sample came with metadata listing a de-identified subject ID, COVID-19 status, age in years and sex. Where available, HLA class I and class II types were obtained from metadata supplied by the sample provider rather than from assay-based typing. The prospective study material was composed of cDNA or gDNA derived from T cells, B-cell-depleted T cells, or PBMCs. General study outcomes and caveats: The quantity of clinical and demographic metadata differed by source and by participant and was supplied without curation.

From the germline V gene, CDR1 is SGHTA and CDR2 is FQGNSA. Compared with germline, V lacks 5 bases and J lacks 5 bases; bases without a gene match: 12. The CDR3 has 16 amino acids, counting the end cysteine and phenylalanine. Just CDR3 DNA is preserved here, 48 bases in frame from base 1. The origin of this receptor is a woman aged 25 to 39 with acute COVID-19. The chain is assembled from TRBV7-2 and TRBJ1-1; TRBD1 agrees with 9 junctional bases. The sequenced sample was PBMCs or T cells enriched from blood (not recorded which). The DNA is TGTGCCAGCAGCCTCCGACAGGGGGGTTCTTTTACTGAAGCTTTCTTT. Its amino acids are CASSLRQGGSFTEAFF. The entire variable domain, with the stretches around the CDR3 drawn from the reference TRBV7-2 and TRBJ1-1 proteins, is GAGVSQSPSNKVTEKGKDVELRCDPISGHTALYWYRQSLGQGLEFLIYFQGNSAPDKSGLPSDRFSAERTGGSVSTLTIQRTQQEDSAVYLCASSLRQGGSFTEAFFGQGTRLTVV.